This T cell receptor beta chain stems from a study of CD8 T cells in Susac syndrome. V gave up 4 bases and J gave up 1 base, with 8 bases separating them. The CDR3 totals 13 residues. The V gene's germline CDR1 is GTSNPN and CDR2 SVGIG (reference sequence). Random hexamers were used to reverse transcribe an amount of roughly 0.5 to 1 ug RNA. Multiplex PCR with immunoSEQ amplified the TCR beta CDR3 across 54 Vbeta and 13 Jbeta. TCRdb processed the immunoSEQ multiplex PCR reads anew with MiXCR; each CDR3 protein has one entry. Altogether 75,000 to 100,000 distinct CDR3 sequences are present, over 90% being singletons, with the ten largest covering roughly 0.46%.

Sequenced sample: CD8+ T cells from PBMCs. The receptor comes from a human donor with Susac syndrome. The gene calls are TRBV30 and TRBJ2-1, with D maybe TRBD1 (6 bases). CDR3 nucleotides: TGTGCCTGGACGAGGGGGTCCTACAATGAGCAGTTCTTC. Translating gives CAWTRGSYNEQFF. Using reference TRBV30 and TRBJ2-1 for the parts outside the CDR3, the full variable domain is SQTIHQWPATLVQPVGSPLSLECTVEGTSNPNLYWYRQAAGRGLQLLFYSVGIGQISSEVPQNLSASRPQDRQFILSSKKLLLSDSGFYLCAWTRGSYNEQFFGPGTRLTVL.